Sequencing of this TCR beta chain was carried out in a study of blood T cells in healthy people across ages. In regard to this clonotype: Its antigen is as yet unknown.

Together with a sample-barcoded 5' primer, a J-beta primer mix was included in a second PCR lasting about 7 to 12 cycles. TCRdb recomputed calls from the 5' RACE reads with MiXCR, one row per CDR3 protein. The table records approximately 1,700,000 distinct CDR3 sequences, around 40% of them present only once. General observations from the study: There was a strong correlation between TCR beta diversity and naive T cell percentage.

Drawing of peripheral blood yielded roughly 9.8 milliliters from each donor. This clonotype originated in a human donor in good health. The sample consisted of blood.

This chain's CDR3 is CATSQLGDTQYF. CDR3 nucleotides: TGTGCCACCTCCCAACTTGGGGATACGCAGTATTTT. This chain links TRBV2 with TRBJ2-3; D call uncertain. V shed 10 bases and J shed 6 bases, with 14 bases lying between them. The CDR3 spans 12 residues. Per germline, CDR1 SNHLY and CDR2 FYNNEI.